A single sample gave rise to the 29 T cell receptor beta chains below, sequenced in a study of spatial heterogeneity in lung cancer. No antigen is known for these receptors. Specified time point: sample taken at primary tumor resection. The study, taken as a whole, reports: Counts of expanded intratumoral alpha and beta TCRs tracked tumor mutation counts.

TCRdb fed the 5' RACE reads into MiXCR, producing one record per CDR3 protein. The table has over 25,000 distinct CDR3 sequences, 7.1% seen once; the top ten hold about 25%. The material was lung tumor tissue, obtained at surgery. The receptors here all came from a male donor with early-stage non-small cell lung cancer.

This chain connects TRBV7-2 to TRBJ2-1, with D perhaps TRBD1 (6 bases). The CDR3 runs 15 residues. The germline V gene encodes CDR1 SGHTA and CDR2 FQGNSA. The germline V and J ends were trimmed by 3 bases and 0 bases, with 9 bases remaining between them. Here the CDR3 reads CASSFGTPSYNEQFF. In DNA form, the CDR3 reads TGTGCCAGCAGCTTCGGGACACCCTCCTACAATGAGCAGTTCTTC.

The V call is TRBV7-2, the J call TRBJ1-1, with D possibly TRBD1 on 5 matching bases. V lost 4 bases and J 4 bases, leaving 7 bases between the germline ends. This CDR3 comprises 12 residues. Germline loops: CDR1 SGHTA, CDR2 FQGNSA. CDR3 region: CASSWGGTEAFF. Here the CDR3 DNA reads TGTGCCAGCAGCTGGGGGGGCACTGAAGCTTTCTTT.

Ten or more counts support this clonotype. The gene calls are TRBV4-3 and TRBJ2-1; D possibly uses TRBD1 or TRBD2 (5 bases each). CDR1 LGHNA and CDR2 YSLEER come from the germline V gene. CDR3 length: 14 residues. Trimming stripped 0 bases from V and 10 bases from J, with 13 bases between. CDR3: CASSQDPGPGEQFF. CDR3 DNA: TGCGCCAGCAGCCAAGATCCGGGGCCGGGCGAGCAGTTCTTC.

The sample holds a few counts of this clonotype. This chain joins TRBV25-1 and TRBJ1-1; 8 bases agree with TRBD1. The junction had 12 bases not matched to a gene; V was cut back by 2 bases and J by 1 base. The germline V gene encodes CDR1 MGHDK and CDR2 SYGVNS. The CDR3 is made up of 18 amino acids. The CDR3 sequence: CASSELAGTGDGNTEAFF. The CDR3 nucleotides read TGTGCCAGCAGTGAACTTGCGGGGACAGGCGACGGGAACACTGAAGCTTTCTTT.

This clonotype was counted a few times. DNA of the CDR3: TGTGCCAGCAGTACCCGGGGGGGCAAGGGGCAGTTCTTC. Translation: CASSTRGGKGQFF. This chain connects TRBV12-3 or TRBV12-4 to TRBJ2-1; 8 bases match TRBD2. This CDR3 comprises 13 residues. With 5 bases clipped from V and 12 bases from J, the junction kept 9 bases outside the gene matches.

Ten or more counts support this clonotype. The chain joins TRBV6-5 to TRBJ2-3, with D tentatively TRBD1 or TRBD2 (5 bases each). Per germline, CDR1 MNHEY and CDR2 SVGAGI. The ends were cut back, 8 bases at V and 4 bases at J, with 13 bases in the middle. The CDR3 extends over 13 amino acids. CDR3 bases: TGTGCCAGCCGGGACCCGGACGCAGATACGCAGTATTTT. Its translation is CASRDPDADTQYF.

The V call is TRBV5-1, the J call TRBJ2-1, with no clear D. The V gene's germline CDR1 is SGHRS and CDR2 YFSETQ. Trimming removed 1 base from V and 8 bases from J, with 13 bases in between. CDR3 length: 14 residues. The CDR3 bases are TGCGCCAGCAGCTTGAGTCCCAGCGATGATGAGCAGTTCTTC. Its translation: CASSLSPSDDEQFF.

This clonotype was recorded many times. The chain combines TRBV20-1 with TRBJ1-3; TRBD1 is a possible D gene (5 bases). The V and J ends lost 1 base and 2 bases respectively, with 12 bases between them. CDR3 length: 15 residues. From germline, CDR1 is DFQATT and CDR2 SNEGSKA (reference sequence). CDR3 region: CSARARGGTGNTIYF. The CDR3 region has the DNA TGCAGTGCTAGAGCGAGGGGAGGGACTGGAAACACCATATATTTT.

The table lists this clonotype with a few counts. Here the CDR3 DNA reads TGCGCCAGCAGAGACGGGCCCGGGGATACGCAGTATTTT. Translated: CASRDGPGDTQYF. This sequence joins TRBV5-1 and TRBJ2-3; D unclear. Germline-derived CDR1 and CDR2 are SGHRS and YFSETQ. The CDR3 extends over 13 amino acids. The ends were cut back, 5 bases at V and 6 bases at J, with 13 bases in the middle.

The V call is TRBV28, the J call TRBJ2-7; D gene uncertain. The CDR3 has 14 residues. CDR1 and CDR2 from the germline V gene are MDHEN and SYDVKM. The V end was cut by 8 bases, the J end by 1 base, with 15 bases between. The CDR3 DNA follows: TGTGCCAGCGGGCTTGTGGAACCGTCCTACGAGCAGTACTTC. Translation gives CASGLVEPSYEQYF.

This clonotype was seen repeatedly, ten times or more. V usage is TRBV7-2 and J usage is TRBJ2-5; D not resolved. The CDR3 loop spans 13 amino acids. The ends were cut back, 0 bases at V and 2 bases at J, with 4 bases in the middle. Per germline, CDR1 SGHTA and CDR2 FQGNSA. The CDR3 coding sequence is TGTGCCAGCAGCTTAGCGCGGCAAGAGACCCAGTACTTC. Translation gives CASSLARQETQYF.

This clonotype was observed many times. The chain recombines TRBV9 with TRBJ2-1; no clear D gene. The CDR3 has 12 amino acids. The germline CDR1 and CDR2 sequences are SGDLS and YYNGEE. V was pared by 3 bases and J by 6 bases, with 7 bases between. In DNA, the CDR3 is TGTGCCAGCAGCGCGCGAGTCAATGAGCAGTTCTTC. This gives the protein CASSARVNEQFF.

This clonotype was recorded many times. V gene TRBV6-5 combines with J gene TRBJ1-2, with 8 bases matching TRBD1. The germline V gene encodes CDR1 MNHEY and CDR2 SVGAGI. This CDR3 region has 15 residues. The trim removed 4 bases at V and 4 bases at J, leaving 8 bases unmatched. The CDR3 nucleotides are TGTGCCAGCAGTTTCGGGACAGGCTCACCCTATGGCTACACCTTC. It encodes CASSFGTGSPYGYTF.

This clonotype has at least ten counts. The chain links TRBV7-2 to TRBJ1-3; D perhaps matches TRBD1 (6 bases). The germline V gene encodes CDR1 SGHTA and CDR2 FQGNSA. Trimming stripped 5 bases from V and 3 bases from J, with 14 bases between. CDR3 length: 15 residues. The CDR3, as DNA: TGTGCCAGCAGCCAGGGGACTCCTCTTGGAAACACCATATATTTT. Encoded protein: CASSQGTPLGNTIYF. Complete variable domain (other parts from reference TRBV7-2 and TRBJ1-3): GAGVSQSPSNKVTEKGKDVELRCDPISGHTALYWYRQSLGQGLEFLIYFQGNSAPDKSGLPSDRFSAERTGGSVSTLTIQRTQQEDSAVYLCASSQGTPLGNTIYFGEGSWLTVV.

The sample holds a few counts of this clonotype. The CDR3 loop reads CASSFNFDTDTQYF. CDR3 sequence (DNA): TGCGCCAGCAGCTTTAATTTCGACACAGATACGCAGTATTTT. The chain employs TRBV5-1 and TRBJ2-3; D is undetermined. The CDR3 consists of 14 residues. V shed 2 bases and J shed 2 bases, with 9 bases lying between them. Germline loops: CDR1 SGHRS, CDR2 YFSETQ. Variable domain in full (rest from reference TRBV5-1 and TRBJ2-3): KAGVTQTPRYLIKTRGQQVTLSCSPISGHRSVSWYQQTPGQGLQFLFEYFSETQRNKGNFPGRFSGRQFSNSRSEMNVSTLELGDSALYLCASSFNFDTDTQYFGPGTRLTVL.

This rearrangement joins TRBV20-1 to TRBJ1-5; 10 bases agree with TRBD1. Per the germline V gene, CDR1 is DFQATT and CDR2 is SNEGSKA (reference sequence). The CDR3 loop spans 15 amino acids. With 5 bases clipped from V and 4 bases from J, the junction kept 8 bases outside the gene matches. CDR3 coding DNA: TGCAGTGCTCGACCGGACAGGGGGGATAATCAGCCCCAGCATTTT. As protein: CSARPDRGDNQPQHF.

This clonotype was seen repeatedly, ten times or more. V usage is TRBV6-6 and J usage is TRBJ1-1; possible D gene TRBD1, 5 bases. Germline V gene lookup returns CDR1 MNHNY and CDR2 SVGAGI (reference sequence). Trimming took 4 bases from V and 5 from J, leaving 8 bases between them. The CDR3 extends over 12 amino acids. The CDR3 DNA follows: TGTGCCAGCAGTTTTCAGGGTACTGAAGCTTTCTTT. This gives the protein CASSFQGTEAFF.

This clonotype was detected only a few times. This chain joins TRBV27 and TRBJ1-5; D possibly corresponds to TRBD1 (5 bases). CDR3 length: 13 residues. Germline V CDR1 and CDR2: MNHEY, SMNVEV (reference sequence). The V gene lost 5 bases and the J gene lost 4 bases, with 9 bases spanning the gap. The CDR3 coding sequence is TGTGCCAGCAGTCGCAGGGAGAATCAGCCCCAGCATTTT. Translated, it gives CASSRRENQPQHF.

This clonotype was seen many times. This rearrangement joins TRBV4-2 to TRBJ1-4; D not resolved. This CDR3 is built from 16 residues. V was pared by 11 bases and J by 5 bases, with 24 bases between. CDR1 LGHNA and CDR2 YNFKEQ come from the germline V gene. The CDR3 protein is CASRRAPNSMNEKLFF. The CDR3 DNA follows: TGTGCCTCCCGAAGGGCGCCAAACTCCATGAATGAAAAACTGTTTTTT.

This clonotype occurred many times. V and J are TRBV11-1 and TRBJ2-1, with TRBD2 matching 9 bases. From germline, CDR1 is SGHAT and CDR2 FQDESV (reference sequence). The CDR3 has 14 residues. Unmatched junction bases numbered 1, after V lost 4 bases and J lost 3 bases. The CDR3 DNA follows: TGTGCCAGCAGCTCTAGCGGGGTCTACAATGAGCAGTTCTTC. Amino acids: CASSSSGVYNEQFF.

This clonotype was recorded at least ten times. The chain has TRBV6-6 and TRBJ2-7; tentative D call: TRBD1 (6 bases). The CDR3 is 11 amino acids. Germline V gene sequence: CDR1 MNHNY, CDR2 SVGAGI (reference sequence). V was shortened by 8 bases and J by 4 bases, with 9 bases between the two germline ends. The CDR3 sequence: CASLGAYEQYF. Written as DNA, the CDR3 is TGTGCCAGCCTGGGGGCATACGAGCAGTACTTC.

This clonotype was observed many times. This sequence joins TRBV20-1 and TRBJ2-7; unclear D gene. The length of the CDR3 is 13 residues. V lost 1 base to trimming and J lost 5 bases, with 12 bases between them. Per the germline V gene, CDR1 is DFQATT and CDR2 is SNEGSKA (reference sequence). The CDR3 DNA reads as TGCAGTGCTAGAGTTGCCGGGTTCGACGAGCAGTACTTC. Encoded protein: CSARVAGFDEQYF.

This clonotype has at least ten counts. The chain couples TRBV18 to TRBJ1-3; no clear D. Trimming took off 1 base at V and 0 bases at J, with 7 bases between the two ends. This CDR3 contains 15 residues. Germline V gene sequence: CDR1 KGHSH, CDR2 LQKENI. The CDR3 is CASSPRGFSGNTIYF. DNA for the CDR3: TGTGCCAGCTCACCACGAGGGTTCTCTGGAAACACCATATATTTT.

This clonotype has a count of ten or more. CDR3 residues: CSALDPSATNEKLFF. CDR3 nucleotide sequence: TGCAGCGCATTGGACCCGTCTGCAACTAATGAAAAACTGTTTTTT. The chain employs TRBV29-1 and TRBJ1-4; no definite D call. Germline CDR1 and CDR2: SQVTM and ANQGSEA. Trimming removed 7 bases from V and 0 bases from J, with 15 bases in between. This CDR3 has 15 amino acids.

This clonotype has ten or more counts. The rearrangement joins TRBV7-6 to TRBJ1-1; TRBD1 matches 8 bases. V was pared by 4 bases and J by 11 bases, with 9 bases of the junction left unmatched. Germline CDR1 and CDR2: SGHVS and FNYEAQ. CDR3 length equals 13 residues. The CDR3 sequence: CASSSQGGRVAFF. The DNA for the CDR3 is TGTGCCAGCAGCTCACAGGGGGGTCGGGTTGCTTTCTTT. Looking up the rest from reference TRBV7-6 and TRBJ1-1 gives the full variable domain: GAGVSQSPRYKVTKRGQDVALRCDPISGHVSLYWYRQALGQGPEFLTYFNYEAQQDKSGLPNDRFSAERPEGSISTLTIQRTEQRDSAMYRCASSSQGGRVAFFGQGTRLTVV.

This clonotype rates as medium-sized (0.01 to 0.1%). The chain is built from TRBV7-2 and TRBJ2-1; D may be TRBD1 (6 bases). In germline, CDR1 is SGHTA, CDR2 FQGNSA. Trimming removed 8 bases from V and 5 bases from J, with 16 bases in between. The CDR3 has 14 residues. The CDR3, as DNA: TGTGCCAGCCTCGGACAGATAATTAACAATGAGCAGTTCTTC. As protein: CASLGQIINNEQFF.

CDR3 nucleotides: TGCGCCAGCAGCTTCCAAGGGGGCACAGATACGCAGTATTTT. Residues: CASSFQGGTDTQYF. The chain links TRBV4-1 to TRBJ2-3; D may be TRBD1 (5 bases). CDR1 and CDR2 (germline): MGHRA, YSYEKL. The CDR3 runs 14 residues. Trimming took off 5 bases at V and 1 base at J, with 10 bases between the two ends.

This clonotype was picked up many times. The V call is TRBV5-1, the J call TRBJ1-1; 7 bases line up with TRBD1. The germline gives CDR1 SGHRS, CDR2 YFSETQ. J was trimmed by 4 bases and V by 2 bases; bases with no gene match: 5. This CDR3 spans 14 amino acids. As DNA, the CDR3 is TGCGCCAGCAGCTTCCAACAGGGGAGCACTGAAGCTTTCTTT. It yields the protein CASSFQQGSTEAFF.

This clonotype was detected many times. This chain uses TRBV2 with TRBJ1-6, with D hard to call. The CDR3 totals 17 residues. Germline V gives CDR1 SNHLY, CDR2 FYNNEI. Trimming removed 5 bases from V and 0 bases from J, with 14 bases in between. CDR3 nucleotide sequence: TGTGCCAGCAGTCGAAATGGCCTGAGCTCCTATAATTCACCCCTCCACTTT. This gives the protein CASSRNGLSSYNSPLHF.